This passage covers 14 T cell receptor beta chains from one sample sequenced in a study of T cells after yellow fever vaccination. TCRdb used MiXCR to reprocess the 5' RACE reads, holding one entry per CDR3 protein. The sample has 400,000 or so distinct CDR3 sequences, under 14% seen once; the top ten hold more than 15%. The sequences come from PBMCs, collected on the day of the first yellow fever vaccination. The source of these receptors is a man aged 18 to 30 who received the YFV17D yellow fever vaccine.

The chain combines TRBV7-2 with TRBJ2-5; 14 nucleotides align to TRBD2. Trimming at V came to 0 bases and at J to 5 bases, leaving 8 bases not matched to a gene. The germline gives CDR1 SGHTA, CDR2 FQGNSA. The CDR3 runs to 18 residues. The CDR3 DNA sequence: TGTGCCAGCAGCTTAGCCCCCAAGACTAGCGGGGGGGCCGAGACCCAGTACTTC. Its translation: CASSLAPKTSGGAETQYF.

This clonotype was found a few times. The chain is built from TRBV3-1 and TRBJ2-3; D remains unclear. Trimming removed 0 bases from V and 8 bases from J, with 9 bases in between. This CDR3 comprises 13 residues. From germline, CDR1 is LGHDT and CDR2 YNNKEL (reference sequence). The CDR3 DNA is TGTGCCAGCAGCCAAGACACCCTGGTTACGCAGTATTTT. This sequence encodes CASSQDTLVTQYF.

The chain joins TRBV3-1 to TRBJ2-7, with 8 bases fitting TRBD1. With 0 bases clipped from V and 6 bases from J, the junction kept 4 bases outside the gene matches. The CDR3 is 14 residues long. The germline V gene has CDR1 LGHDT and CDR2 YNNKEL (reference sequence). CDR3 amino acids: CASSQEFQGAEQYF. For the CDR3, the DNA is TGTGCCAGCAGCCAAGAATTCCAGGGGGCCGAGCAGTACTTC.

This chain uses TRBV4-1 with TRBJ2-7; 12 nucleotides agree with TRBD2. The trim removed 4 bases at V and 4 bases at J, leaving 2 bases unmatched. This CDR3 contains 14 residues. Germline lookup yields CDR1 MGHRA and CDR2 YSYEKL. The CDR3: CASSRTSGEYEQYF. In DNA, the CDR3 is TGCGCCAGCAGCCGGACTAGCGGGGAGTACGAGCAGTACTTC.

The CDR3 spells CASSIGTGAKLFF. The DNA for the CDR3 is TGTGCCAGCAGCATCGGGACAGGGGCAAAACTGTTTTTT. The rearrangement links TRBV7-8 to TRBJ1-4; 10 nucleotides match TRBD1. Trimming at V came to 5 bases and at J to 10 bases, leaving 4 bases not matched to a gene. Germline V lookup: CDR1 SGHVS, CDR2 FQNEAQ. CDR3 length: 13 amino acids.

This chain uses TRBV20-1 with TRBJ2-5; TRBD2 aligns across 7 bases. Trimming cost V 6 bases and J 1 base; bases outside gene matches: 5. Germline V gene lookup returns CDR1 DFQATT and CDR2 SNEGSKA (reference sequence). The CDR3 is made up of 13 amino acids. CDR3 amino acids: CSARGTTQETQYF. For the CDR3, the DNA is TGCAGTGCCCGAGGGACTACCCAAGAGACCCAGTACTTC.

In its sample, this clonotype was seen many times. The V and J genes are TRBV5-1 and TRBJ1-4; D may be TRBD1 (6 bases). Germline CDR1 SGHRS, CDR2 YFSETQ. The V end lost 4 bases, the J end lost 8 bases, and 24 bases lay between the germline ends. The CDR3 loop spans 17 amino acids. The CDR3 spells CASSPNPGQPRREKLFF. The CDR3 region has the DNA TGCGCCAGCAGCCCAAACCCAGGACAGCCACGACGGGAAAAACTGTTTTTT.

This clonotype was seen a handful of times. The rearrangement uses TRBV7-2 and TRBJ1-1; 7 nucleotides agree with TRBD1. The CDR3 spans 14 residues. Trimming removed 5 bases from V and 3 bases from J; junction bases left unmatched: 6. Germline V gene lookup returns CDR1 SGHTA and CDR2 FQGNSA. Here the CDR3 reads CASSRPGQYTEAFF. The CDR3 nucleotides read TGTGCCAGCAGCCGCCCGGGACAGTACACTGAAGCTTTCTTT. The full variable domain, completed using reference TRBV7-2 and TRBJ1-1, is GAGVSQSPSNKVTEKGKDVELRCDPISGHTALYWYRQSLGQGLEFLIYFQGNSAPDKSGLPSDRFSAERTGGSVSTLTIQRTQQEDSAVYLCASSRPGQYTEAFFGQGTRLTVV.

This clonotype was counted many times. The genes are TRBV20-1 and TRBJ1-3; D not resolved. CDR1 DFQATT and CDR2 SNEGSKA come from the germline V gene (reference sequence). Trimming took off 0 bases at V and 0 bases at J, with 9 bases between the two ends. The CDR3 is 15 residues long. CDR3 nucleotide sequence: TGCAGTGCTAGAGATATGGACCCCTCTGGAAACACCATATATTTT. Protein: CSARDMDPSGNTIYF.

DNA for the CDR3: TGCGCCAGCAGCTTGGCCCCAGGATTCCCACCCCTCCACTTT. Amino acid sequence: CASSLAPGFPPLHF. The chain recombines TRBV5-1 with TRBJ1-6; D gene ambiguous. The CDR3 spans 14 residues. CDR1 and CDR2 from the germline V gene are SGHRS and YFSETQ. V was cut by 0 bases and J by 11 bases, with 12 bases left in between.

The chain combines TRBV5-1 with TRBJ2-1, with D perhaps TRBD2 (6 bases). V lost 4 bases, J lost 5 bases, and 13 bases lay in between. Looked up from germline, CDR1 is SGHRS and CDR2 is YFSETQ. The CDR3 has 14 residues. The CDR3 is CASSPGLGNNEQFF. As DNA, the CDR3 is TGCGCCAGCAGCCCGGGACTCGGGAACAATGAGCAGTTCTTC.

This clonotype has a handful of counts. The chain links TRBV7-2 to TRBJ2-5; D perhaps matches TRBD1 (6 bases). The CDR3 has 14 amino acids. V was cut by 3 bases and J by 0 bases, with 8 bases left in between. Germline CDR1 and CDR2: SGHTA and FQGNSA. CDR3 coding DNA: TGTGCCAGCAGCTTTCAGGGGTACCAAGAGACCCAGTACTTC. Translated, it gives CASSFQGYQETQYF.

The V and J genes are TRBV4-2 and TRBJ2-7; no firm D call. Germline V gene data show CDR1 as LGHNA and CDR2 as YNFKEQ. Between the trimmed V and J ends, which lost 1 base and 1 base, there was a span of 11 bases. This CDR3 is 15 amino acids long. The CDR3 protein is CASSQALHESYEQYV. Here the CDR3 DNA reads TGTGCCAGCAGCCAAGCTTTGCACGAATCCTACGAGCAGTACGTC.

This clonotype has only a few counts. This chain links TRBV4-3 with TRBJ2-5, with D maybe TRBD2 (5 bases). The CDR3 covers 13 residues. Germline loops: CDR1 LGHNA, CDR2 YSLEER. Trimming pared 0 bases from V and 5 bases from J, leaving 7 bases between. CDR3 nucleotide sequence: TGCGCCAGCAGCCAAGAATCGGGGGAGACCCAGTACTTC. The encoded protein is CASSQESGETQYF.